This entry is about one T cell receptor (beta chain). The sample belongs to a study of blood T cell repertoires in COVID-19. Here immunoSEQ multiplex PCR was the method, and the copy in TCRdb shows in-frame clones only, minus some. The sample lists hundreds of thousands of clones; roughly 90% were seen once. Germline V lookup: CDR1 MDHEN, CDR2 SYDVKM. There are 14 residues in the CDR3. Trimming removed 3 bases from V and 9 bases from J; junction bases left unmatched: 5. Sequencing input: peripheral blood. This sequence joins TRBV28 and TRBJ2-1; the match to TRBD2 covers 10 bases. The source is a woman aged 30 to 39 with COVID-19, enrolled during active disease. DNA of the CDR3: TGTGCCAGCAGTTTCCTAGCGGGGGAAGGTGAGCAGTTCTTC. The encoded protein is CASSFLAGEGEQFF. Looking up the rest from reference TRBV28 and TRBJ2-1 gives the full variable domain: DVKVTQSSRYLVKRTGEKVFLECVQDMDHENMFWYRQDPGLGLRLIYFSYDVKMKEKGDIPEGYSVSREKKERFSLILESASTNQTSMYLCASSFLAGEGEQFFGPGTRLTVL.